Shown below are 13 T cell receptor beta chains from a single sample sequenced in a study of beta chain features in type 1 diabetes. The sequenced template was cDNA made from the entire isolated RNA. Data came from immunoSEQ multiplex PCR; TCRdb stores just in-frame clones and leaves some out. This repertoire shows under 450,000 clones, more than 12% found once; its top ten account for approximately 0.019%. Sequenced material: naive CD4+ T cells from blood. The receptors were gathered from a woman aged 18-35 years in good health.

This clone was seen a few times. The J gene is TRBJ1-2, the V gene TRBV29-1; 9 bases fit TRBD1. Germline V CDR1 and CDR2: SQVTM, ANQGSEA. J was trimmed by 6 bases and V by 4 bases; bases with no gene match: 9. The CDR3 spans 14 residues. CDR3 protein: CSVATGTGLNGYTF. CDR3 coding DNA: TGCAGCGTTGCCACCGGGACAGGGCTTAATGGCTACACCTTC.

This sequence joins TRBV7-8 and TRBJ2-7; 9 bases are shared with TRBD1. Germline CDR1 SGHVS, CDR2 FQNEAQ. Losses at the gene ends were 4 bases for V and 4 bases for J; bases not matched to a gene: 8. The CDR3 consists of 15 residues. The CDR3: CASSSRDRAPYEQYF. Written as DNA, the CDR3 is TGTGCCAGCAGCTCCCGGGACAGGGCTCCGTACGAGCAGTACTTC.

The chain uses TRBV4-3 and TRBJ1-2, with 11 nucleotides matching TRBD1. V shed 0 bases and J 4 bases; nucleotides not matched to a gene: 7. Looked up from germline, CDR1 is LGHNA and CDR2 is YSLEER. CDR3 size: 17 residues. The CDR3 sequence: CASSQDTRDRGVYGYTF. The CDR3 region has the DNA TGCGCCAGCAGCCAAGATACTCGGGACAGGGGGGTCTATGGCTACACCTTC.

The chain carries TRBV4-3 and TRBJ2-3, with 8 bases identical to TRBD2. The CDR3 runs 16 residues. Trimming at V came to 4 bases and at J to 0 bases, leaving 6 bases not matched to a gene. Per germline, CDR1 LGHNA and CDR2 YSLEER. CDR3 coding DNA: TGCGCCAGCAGCCCGAAAGCGGGAGCTAGCACAGATACGCAGTATTTT. Residues: CASSPKAGASTDTQYF.

The chain employs TRBV27 and TRBJ1-1; possibly TRBD1 for D (6 bases). Germline V CDR1 and CDR2: MNHEY, SMNVEV (reference sequence). This CDR3 spans 14 amino acids. Between the trimmed V and J ends, which lost 4 bases and 9 bases, there was a span of 18 bases. CDR3 amino acids: CASSSSLLTGKAFF. CDR3 nucleotides: TGTGCCAGCAGTTCGAGCTTACTGACAGGAAAAGCTTTCTTT.

This clone was counted a few times. The chain uses TRBV7-3 and TRBJ2-5, with 9 bases aligning to TRBD1. Trimming at V came to 4 bases and at J to 2 bases, leaving 2 bases not matched to a gene. The length of the CDR3 is 14 residues. Germline values: CDR1 SGHTA, CDR2 FQGTGA. This CDR3 reads CASSSDRGQETQYF. For the CDR3, the DNA is TGTGCCAGCAGCTCGGACAGGGGACAAGAGACCCAGTACTTC.

This clone was seen a few times. The chain is built from TRBV6-5 and TRBJ1-2, with D tentatively TRBD1 (6 bases). Trimming shortened V by 7 bases and J by 6 bases, and 18 bases separated the two germline ends. The germline V gene encodes CDR1 MNHEY and CDR2 SVGAGI. The CDR3 consists of 14 residues. CDR3 coding DNA: TGTGCCAGCACCGCCTCGACAGGTTCCCATGGCTACACCTTC. The encoded protein is CASTASTGSHGYTF.

The rearrangement links TRBV11-2 to TRBJ2-3; a weak D match, TRBD1 (5 bases). This CDR3 is built from 16 residues. V dropped 5 bases and J dropped 2 bases, with 17 bases sitting between them. CDR1 is SGHAT and CDR2 is FQNNGV in the germline V gene. CDR3 coding DNA: TGTGCCAGCAGCCCCAGACTTCGACAGTCCACAGATACGCAGTATTTT. Translating it yields CASSPRLRQSTDTQYF.

The chain couples TRBV28 to TRBJ1-2; a weak D match, TRBD1 (5 bases). The CDR3 has 14 amino acids. CDR1 is MDHEN, CDR2 SYDVKM, per germline. The germline V and J ends were trimmed by 5 bases and 4 bases, with 14 bases remaining between them. CDR3 sequence (DNA): TGTGCCAGCAGTCCCGACGGGGGTCTCTATGGCTACACCTTC. Protein: CASSPDGGLYGYTF.

This clone was recorded a few times. Other DNA sequences within the sample encode an identical CDR3. V gene TRBV5-1 combines with J gene TRBJ2-2; maybe TRBD1 (6 bases). The CDR3 extends over 14 amino acids. CDR1 and CDR2 from the germline V gene are SGHRS and YFSETQ. V lost 4 bases to trimming and J lost 2 bases, with 9 bases between them. The CDR3, as DNA: TGCGCCAGCAGCCCGGACAGTAACACCGGGGAGCTGTTTTTT. It translates to CASSPDSNTGELFF. The whole variable domain, filled in from reference TRBV5-1 and TRBJ2-2, reads KAGVTQTPRYLIKTRGQQVTLSCSPISGHRSVSWYQQTPGQGLQFLFEYFSETQRNKGNFPGRFSGRQFSNSRSEMNVSTLELGDSALYLCASSPDSNTGELFFGEGSRLTVL.

This clone was counted between two and nine times. The J gene is TRBJ1-1, the V gene TRBV7-9, with TRBD1 as a possible D gene (5 bases). V was clipped by 5 bases and J by 5 bases, with 18 bases between them. The length of the CDR3 is 15 residues. Germline V CDR1 and CDR2: SEHNR, FQNEAQ (reference sequence). The CDR3 spells CASSPGGRELTEAFF. For the CDR3, the DNA is TGTGCCAGCAGCCCCGGCGGCAGGGAATTGACTGAAGCTTTCTTT.

The genes are TRBV7-9 and TRBJ2-3; D is uncertain. The germline V and J ends were trimmed by 4 bases and 0 bases, with 5 bases remaining between them. Germline CDR1 SEHNR, CDR2 FQNEAQ (reference sequence). The CDR3 spans 13 residues. DNA of the CDR3: TGTGCCAGCAGCTCTACTAGCACAGATACGCAGTATTTT. Protein product: CASSSTSTDTQYF.

The chain combines TRBV18 with TRBJ1-4; 7 bases are shared with TRBD1. Unmatched junction bases numbered 5, after V lost 2 bases and J lost 5 bases. CDR3 length: 15 residues. The germline gives CDR1 KGHSH, CDR2 LQKENI. Here the CDR3 reads CASSPNDRENEKLFF. The CDR3 DNA is TGTGCCAGCTCACCAAACGACAGGGAGAATGAAAAACTGTTTTTT.